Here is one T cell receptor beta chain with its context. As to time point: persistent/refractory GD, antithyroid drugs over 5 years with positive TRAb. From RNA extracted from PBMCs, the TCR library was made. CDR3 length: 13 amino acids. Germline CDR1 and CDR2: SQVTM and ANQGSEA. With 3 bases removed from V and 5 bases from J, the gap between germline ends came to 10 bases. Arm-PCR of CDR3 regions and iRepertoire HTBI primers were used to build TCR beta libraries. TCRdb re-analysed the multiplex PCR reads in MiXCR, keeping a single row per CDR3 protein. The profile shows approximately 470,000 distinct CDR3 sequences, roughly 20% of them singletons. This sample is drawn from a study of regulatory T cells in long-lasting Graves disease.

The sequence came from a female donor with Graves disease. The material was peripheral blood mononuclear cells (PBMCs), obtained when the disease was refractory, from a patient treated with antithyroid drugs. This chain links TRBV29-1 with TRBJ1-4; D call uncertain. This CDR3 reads CSVEELDNEKLFF. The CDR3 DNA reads TGCAGCGTTGAGGAGTTAGACAATGAAAAACTGTTTTTT. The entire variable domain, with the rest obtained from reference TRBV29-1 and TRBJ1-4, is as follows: SAVISQKPSRDICQRGTSLTIQCQVDSQVTMMFWYRQQPGQSLTLIATANQGSEATYESGFVIDKFPISRPNLTFSTLTVSNMSPEDSSIYLCSVEELDNEKLFFGSGTQLSVL.